This T cell receptor beta chain is drawn from a study of cytomegalovirus exposure and HLA in healthy donors. Study background: The early release's HLA-typed donors yielded approximately 85 million unique TCRs.

Remarks on this clone: Antigen unknown.

Primers: 60 Vbeta forward and 13 Jbeta reverse. Repertoires were generated with immunoSEQ multiplex PCR, while TCRdb's copy carries only in-frame clones and drops some. The data contain around 200,000 clones, under 85% of them singletons. V was clipped by 5 bases and J by 4 bases; unmatched bases: 6. CDR3 length: 15 residues. Germline V gene data show CDR1 as MRHNA and CDR2 as SNTAGT. Study-level points and caveats: Information on immune exposure was restricted to one variable (CMV serostatus). What a later analysis reportedly showed was that an Asian-associated ancestry cluster had fewer N-insertions than the approximately 700-donor mean.

V usage is TRBV6-4 and J usage is TRBJ2-1, with 9 nucleotides matching TRBD2. The sequence was collected from a woman younger than 30 in good health and CMV-seronegative. Material: PBMCs. The DNA of the CDR3 is TGTGCCAGCAGTCGGATAGCGGGAGCTTACAATGAGCAGTTCTTC. Translation gives CASSRIAGAYNEQFF.